Listed below are T cell receptor beta chains from one sample, sequenced in a study of CD8 T cells in Susac syndrome. MiXCR, applied by TCRdb to the immunoSEQ multiplex PCR reads, yields one record per CDR3 protein. The sample carries under 300,000 distinct CDR3 sequences, roughly 95% recorded once. Sample: CD4+ T cells from PBMCs. Every receptor here comes from a human donor with Susac syndrome. CDR3s leave out the opening cysteine and the closing phenylalanine or tryptophan. The order of the fields is V gene, J gene, CDR3 length, clone size, CDR3 protein. A clone size is listed for some rows: how often the clone was seen (once, few, many), or a class if it is expanded.

>TRBV18|TRBJ1-5|11|NA
ASSPVPNQPQH
>TRBV20-1|TRBJ1-1|10|NA
SATYRTREAF
>TRBV20-1|TRBJ1-5|15|NA
SARPTGGGALGQPQH
>TRBV28|TRBJ2-5|11|once
ASNQGAQETQY
>TRBV7-2|TRBJ1-3|14|NA
ASSIIGQVSGNTIY
>TRBV7-9|TRBJ2-7|15|NA
ASSFFLRSGVFNEQY
>TRBV20-1|TRBJ2-5|11|NA
SVGSPYQETQY
>TRBV7-9|TRBJ1-2|13|NA
ASSPDRAINYGYT
>TRBV2|TRBJ2-1|13|NA
ASQPGASSYNEQF
>TRBV6-6|TRBJ2-1|11|NA
ASSYSREIEQF
>TRBV28|TRBJ2-3|11|NA
ASEDRGIDTQY
>TRBV30|TRBJ2-7|11|NA
AWREGAYHEQY
>TRBV12-3/TRBV12-4|TRBJ2-3|10|NA
ASKGHTDTQY
>TRBV12-3/TRBV12-4|TRBJ2-7|11|NA
ASSLEAAYEQY
>TRBV28|TRBJ1-4|10|NA
ASTTVEEKLF
>TRBV20-1|TRBJ1-1|10|NA
SAYREHTEAF
>TRBV25-1|TRBJ2-1|10|NA
ASSTLGYEQF
>TRBV5-4|TRBJ1-3|13|NA
ASSLESSSGNTIY
>TRBV30|TRBJ2-2|9|NA
AWNGEGELF
>TRBV5-4|TRBJ1-2|13|NA
ASSLISQDRAGYT
>TRBV6-2/TRBV6-3|TRBJ2-7|10|once
ASIRGKYEQY
>TRBV14|TRBJ2-7|14|NA
ASSQHSGKRSYEQY
>TRBV7-2|TRBJ2-7|13|NA
ASSILGELAYEQY
>TRBV20-1|TRBJ2-7|13|NA
SAPLTSGYYYEQY
>TRBV5-1|TRBJ2-3|10|NA
ASTVNTDTQY
>TRBV27|TRBJ1-2|13|NA
ASSLERGWNYGYT
>TRBV5-1|TRBJ1-4|11|NA
ASSLGYGEKLF
>TRBV20-1|TRBJ2-7|11|NA
SAEPPGHYEQY
>TRBV9|TRBJ2-2|14|NA
ASSVSAGGNTGELF
>TRBV28|TRBJ2-3|14|NA
ASGLLAGTSTDTQY
>TRBV24-1|TRBJ1-2|12|NA
ATSADGNNYGYT
>TRBV7-9|TRBJ1-1|14|NA
ASSLEPGRMNTEAF
>TRBV24-1|TRBJ2-1|12|NA
ATRGSGGYNEQF
>TRBV20-1|TRBJ2-1|13|NA
SALLSGRAFNEQF
>TRBV5-1|TRBJ2-5|12|NA
ASSLGLRQETQY
>TRBV6-5|TRBJ2-5|13|NA
ASSYIPGDQETQY
>TRBV2|TRBJ1-2|12|NA
ASSGYRGPDGYT
>TRBV29-1|TRBJ1-1|10|NA
SVTVVNTEAF
>TRBV30|TRBJ2-2|11|NA
AWSGAYTGELF
>TRBV4-1|TRBJ2-7|17|NA
ASSQASTGTTLRSYEQY
>TRBV4-1|TRBJ2-1|11|NA
ASSQATANEQF